This TCR beta chain is drawn from a study of blood T cell repertoires in COVID-19. Original handling: Amplification of reference gene primers was used by the study to estimate nucleated cell counts. Data came from immunoSEQ multiplex PCR; TCRdb stores just in-frame clones and leaves some out. D and trimming were read from the DNA, whereas the V and J calls and clone size are those reported in that table. This sample has fewer than 200,000 clones; 70% to 90% occur once, and the top ten carry under 2%. This clonotype was sampled from a man between 18 and 35 years old who had recovered from COVID-19. Material: peripheral blood.

The CDR3 protein is CASSPSGTGAYDTQYF. CDR3 nucleotide sequence: TGTGCCAGCAGCCCTTCGGGGACAGGGGCATACGATACGCAGTATTTT. The V and J genes are TRBV7-3 and TRBJ2-3; 10 bases match TRBD1. The CDR3 runs to 16 residues. The V gene end was trimmed by 5 bases and the J gene end by 6 bases; junction bases not matched to a gene: 11. Germline V lookup: CDR1 SGHTA, CDR2 FQGTGA. The whole variable domain, remainder taken from reference TRBV7-3 and TRBJ2-3, is GAGVSQTPSNKVTEKGKYVELRCDPISGHTALYWYRQSLGQGPEFLIYFQGTGAADDSGLPNDRFFAVRPEGSVSTLKIQRTERGDSAVYLCASSPSGTGAYDTQYFGPGTRLTVL.